This T cell receptor (beta chain) came from a study of blood T cell repertoires in COVID-19. Study-wide context: The United States, Italy and Spain provided the acute and convalescent COVID-19 samples.

A Seattle source enrolled patients during active infection and followed them longitudinally. Trimming took off 4 bases at V and 6 bases at J, with 20 bases between the two ends. The length of the CDR3 is 15 residues. The germline gives CDR1 SGHRS, CDR2 YFSETQ. Clones were sequenced by immunoSEQ multiplex PCR, and TCRdb holds only the in-frame ones, with some missing. The table has 150,000 or so clones, around 87% seen once. This chain links TRBV5-1 with TRBJ2-7, with a weak D call TRBD2 (5 bases). The sample comprised peripheral blood. This sequence was found in a young man with COVID-19, enrolled during active disease. The CDR3 region is CASSTGISVGGEQYF. CDR3 sequence (DNA): TGCGCCAGCAGCACCGGGATTTCAGTAGGAGGCGAGCAGTACTTC.